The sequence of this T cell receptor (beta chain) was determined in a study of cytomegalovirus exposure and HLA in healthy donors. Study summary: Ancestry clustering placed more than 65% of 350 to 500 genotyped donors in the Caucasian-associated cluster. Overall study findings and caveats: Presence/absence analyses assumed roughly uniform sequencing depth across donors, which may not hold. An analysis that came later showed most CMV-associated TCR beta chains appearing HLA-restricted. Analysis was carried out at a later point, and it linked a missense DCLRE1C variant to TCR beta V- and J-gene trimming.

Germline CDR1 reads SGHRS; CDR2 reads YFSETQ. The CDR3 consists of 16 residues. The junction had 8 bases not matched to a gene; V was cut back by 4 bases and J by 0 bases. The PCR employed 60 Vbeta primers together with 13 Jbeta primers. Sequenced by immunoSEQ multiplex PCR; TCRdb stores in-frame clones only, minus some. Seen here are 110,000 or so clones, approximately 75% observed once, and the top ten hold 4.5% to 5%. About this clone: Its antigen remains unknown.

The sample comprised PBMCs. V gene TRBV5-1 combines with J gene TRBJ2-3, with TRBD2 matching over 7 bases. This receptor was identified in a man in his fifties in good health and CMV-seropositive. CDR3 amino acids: CASSLPQAGSTDTQYF. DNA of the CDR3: TGCGCCAGCAGCCTCCCCCAAGCGGGAAGCACAGATACGCAGTATTTT.